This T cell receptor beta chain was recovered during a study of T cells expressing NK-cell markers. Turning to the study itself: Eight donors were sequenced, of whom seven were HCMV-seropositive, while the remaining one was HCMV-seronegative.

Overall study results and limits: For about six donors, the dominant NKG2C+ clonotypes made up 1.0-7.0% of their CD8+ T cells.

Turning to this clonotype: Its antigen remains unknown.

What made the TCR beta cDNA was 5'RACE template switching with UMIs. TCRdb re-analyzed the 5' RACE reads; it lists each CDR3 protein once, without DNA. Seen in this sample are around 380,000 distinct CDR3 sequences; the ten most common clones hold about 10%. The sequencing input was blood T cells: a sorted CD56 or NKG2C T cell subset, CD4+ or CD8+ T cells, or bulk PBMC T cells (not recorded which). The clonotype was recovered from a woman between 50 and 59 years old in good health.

CDR3 region: CASSVPSGSLTDTQYF. The chain recombines TRBV25-1 with TRBJ2-3; with no DNA, the TCRdb D assignment of TRBD2 cannot be verified. Per germline, CDR1 MGHDK and CDR2 SYGVNS. The CDR3 covers 16 residues.